The rows below give T cell receptor beta chains drawn from one sample of a study of blood T cell repertoires in COVID-19. Generated by immunoSEQ multiplex PCR, the TCRdb table keeps only in-frame clones and is missing some. Of 140,000 or so clones listed, roughly 90% are singletons. The sample was peripheral blood. These TCRs come from a man between 65 and 85 years old with acute or convalescent COVID-19. Both conserved end residues are part of each CDR3. D genes are given only for firm matches. A clone size is listed for some rows: how often the clone was seen (once, few, many), or a class if it is expanded.

CDR3: CASRDEQGWNTEAFF; DNA: TGTGCCAGCAGGGACGAGCAGGGCTGGAACACTGAAGCTTTCTTT; V: TRBV6-5; D: NA; size: NA; J: TRBJ1-1
CDR3: CASSDRAYGYTF; DNA: TGTGCCAGCAGTGACAGAGCCTATGGCTACACCTTC; V: TRBV28; D: NA; size: NA; J: TRBJ1-2
CDR3: CASSLARVEPNYGYTF; DNA: TGTGCCAGCAGCTTAGCCAGGGTCGAACCAAACTATGGCTACACCTTC; V: TRBV7-2; D: NA; size: NA; J: TRBJ1-2
CDR3: CSGAGITDTQYF; DNA: TGCAGCGGAGCGGGGATCACAGATACGCAGTATTTT; V: TRBV29-1; D: TRBD2; size: NA; J: TRBJ2-3
CDR3: CASNPGLAGAGELFF; DNA: TGCGCCAGCAACCCGGGACTAGCGGGAGCCGGGGAGCTGTTTTTT; V: TRBV10-2; D: TRBD2; size: NA; J: TRBJ2-2
CDR3: CASMAGDRRTEAFF; DNA: TGTGCCAGTATGGCCGGAGATAGGCGGACTGAAGCTTTCTTT; V: TRBV19; D: NA; size: NA; J: TRBJ1-1
CDR3: CASSPGQGFWEQYF; DNA: TGTGCCAGCAGCCCGGGACAGGGTTTTTGGGAGCAGTACTTC; V: TRBV7-8; D: TRBD1; size: once; J: TRBJ2-7
CDR3: CASSPLSGVANTGELFF; DNA: TGTGCCAGCAGCCCCCTCTCCGGAGTTGCGAACACCGGGGAGCTGTTTTTT; V: TRBV7-3; D: NA; size: NA; J: TRBJ2-2
CDR3: CASSRSASGGRAEAFF; DNA: TGCGCCAGCAGCCGAAGCGCTTCGGGGGGCCGGGCTGAAGCTTTCTTT; V: TRBV4-1; D: NA; size: NA; J: TRBJ1-1
CDR3: CASSLGQGAWQPQHF; DNA: TGTGCCAGTAGCCTTGGACAGGGGGCATGGCAGCCCCAGCATTTT; V: TRBV19; D: TRBD1; size: few; J: TRBJ1-5
CDR3: CASSQGGASGRAGSYNEQFF; DNA: TGTGCCAGCAGCCAAGGGGGGGCTAGCGGGAGGGCCGGGTCCTACAATGAGCAGTTCTTC; V: TRBV4-2; D: TRBD2; size: NA; J: TRBJ2-1
CDR3: CASGPQGSADTQYF; DNA: TGTGCCAGCGGACCACAGGGTTCTGCAGATACGCAGTATTTT; V: TRBV6-5; D: NA; size: NA; J: TRBJ2-3
CDR3: CASSLRGHYGYTF; DNA: TGTGCCAGCAGTTTAAGAGGCCACTATGGCTACACCTTC; V: TRBV12-3/TRBV12-4; D: NA; size: NA; J: TRBJ1-2
CDR3: CASSTHAKIGYTF; DNA: TGTGCCAGTAGTACCCATGCTAAAATCGGCTACACCTTC; V: TRBV19; D: NA; size: NA; J: TRBJ1-2